This record covers a single T cell receptor beta chain. Its specificity is not known. Stated time point: after preoperative PTX-NDP chemotherapy. Paclitaxel-nedaplatin chemotherapy was given to patients ahead of their surgery. This entry is derived from a study of esophageal squamous cell carcinoma under preoperative chemotherapy. Study in general: Both tumor-infiltrating lymphocytes and peripheral blood T cells were profiled.

Study-wide results and caveats: Chemotherapy was followed by significantly higher TCR diversity in peripheral T cells only, not tumor-infiltrating lymphocytes.

The CDR3 is 14 residues long. Germline lookup yields CDR1 KGHSH and CDR2 LQKENI. TCRdb reprocessed the PCR reads via MiXCR and lists one record per CDR3 protein. The sample holds 30,000 or so distinct CDR3 sequences; 40% to 65% are singletons and the top ten take approximately 25%. The material was obtained from a patient given preoperative chemotherapy. This TCR was recovered from a human donor with esophageal squamous cell carcinoma. The donor label of this sample is uncertain. This chain uses TRBV18 with TRBJ2-5, with 7 bases lining up with TRBD1. The better agreement between TRBJ2-7 and the DNA end casts doubt on the J call. In DNA, the CDR3 is TGTGCCAGCTCACCAGGTGGACAGGCCTACGAGCAGTACTTC. Residues: CASSPGGQAYEQYF.